One sample yielded the 12 T cell receptor beta chains listed below, sequenced in a study of T cell repertoires in cytomegalovirus infection. Each CDR3 protein is one row after TCRdb ran MiXCR on the reads. This sample carries 650,000 to 900,000 distinct CDR3 sequences, 29% of them seen once, and the ten largest clones take around 13%. These TCRs' antigens remain unknown. Sequenced material: cultured CD8+ T cells from PBMCs, taken from culture after CMV antigen stimulation. The receptors here all came from a human donor in good health (CMV status not recorded). Some clones in this sample may be carry-over from other donors' samples.

The table lists this clonotype with a few counts. The gene calls are TRBV12-3 or TRBV12-4 and TRBJ2-3, with 13 bases fitting TRBD2. The CDR3 sequence is 15 residues long. V was pared by 6 bases and J by 5 bases, with 5 bases of the junction left unmatched. The CDR3 DNA follows: TGTGCCAGCAGGCCGGGACTAGCGGGGCTAGATACGCAGTATTTT. Amino acid sequence: CASRPGLAGLDTQYF.

This clonotype came up many times. V gene TRBV6-6 combines with J gene TRBJ2-6; 7 nucleotides agree with TRBD1. The CDR3 is made up of 15 amino acids. V was pared by 5 bases and J by 3 bases, with 4 bases of the junction left unmatched. From germline, CDR1 is MNHNY and CDR2 SVGAGI (reference sequence). The CDR3 coding sequence is TGTGCCAGCAGTCCGACAGGGAATGGGGCCAACGTCCTGACTTTC. Amino acids: CASSPTGNGANVLTF.

In its sample, this clonotype was seen a few times. The chain uses TRBV28 and TRBJ2-5, with D hard to call. This CDR3 has 13 amino acids. V was pared by 7 bases and J by 2 bases, with 11 bases between. Germline V gene data show CDR1 as MDHEN and CDR2 as SYDVKM. CDR3 in amino acids: CASIRLGQETQYF. CDR3 bases: TGTGCCAGCATTCGTCTGGGGCAAGAGACCCAGTACTTC.

The chain is built from TRBV7-9 and TRBJ1-2; unclear D gene. This CDR3 is built from 14 residues. Germline V gives CDR1 SEHNR, CDR2 FQNEAQ (reference sequence). The V gene lost 6 bases and the J gene lost 2 bases, with 13 bases spanning the gap. This CDR3 is CASSGDGRNYGYTF. CDR3 DNA: TGTGCCAGCAGTGGCGACGGACGAAACTATGGCTACACCTTC.

The chain employs TRBV11-2 and TRBJ2-7; D possibly corresponds to TRBD2 (5 bases). Germline loops: CDR1 SGHAT, CDR2 FQNNGV. The CDR3 covers 15 residues. Trimming shortened V by 5 bases and J by 1 base, and 15 bases separated the two germline ends. The DNA for the CDR3 is TGTGCCAGCAGCCCCTGGGGAGATTTTTCCTACGAGCAGTACGTC. It yields the protein CASSPWGDFSYEQYV.

CDR3 in DNA: TGCGCCAGCAGCCAAGACGCGACGGACAATCAGCCCCAGCATTTT. Translating gives CASSQDATDNQPQHF. The chain has TRBV4-3 and TRBJ1-5; D remains unclear. Trimming took off 0 bases at V and 3 bases at J, with 9 bases between the two ends. The CDR3 length is 15 residues. The germline V gene encodes CDR1 LGHNA and CDR2 YSLEER.

V gene TRBV9 combines with J gene TRBJ1-1, with TRBD1 matching over 7 bases. The junction had 8 bases not matched to a gene; V was cut back by 2 bases and J by 4 bases. This CDR3 is 15 amino acids long. CDR1 and CDR2 from the germline V gene are SGDLS and YYNGEE. The CDR3 DNA is TGTGCCAGCAGCGTCCCCCGACAGGGTAGCACTGAAGCTTTCTTT. Its translation: CASSVPRQGSTEAFF.

This clonotype was picked up a small number of times. V usage is TRBV27 and J usage is TRBJ2-2; 10 bases agree with TRBD1. The CDR3 runs to 14 residues. J lost 6 bases, V lost 2 bases, and 0 bases had no gene match. CDR1 MNHEY and CDR2 SMNVEV come from the germline V gene (reference sequence). CDR3 loop: CASSLGTGAGELFF. For the CDR3, the DNA is TGTGCCAGCAGTTTAGGGACAGGGGCCGGGGAGCTGTTTTTT.

This clonotype was seen a handful of times. J is TRBJ1-1 and V is TRBV6-2 or TRBV6-3; tentatively, D is TRBD1 (6 bases). CDR1 and CDR2 (germline): MNHEY, SVGEGT. The CDR3 runs 15 residues. V gave up 4 bases and J gave up 3 bases, with 15 bases separating them. In DNA, the CDR3 is TGTGCCAGCAGTTCTAACCAGGGGTATGACACTGAAGCTTTCTTT. The encoded protein is CASSSNQGYDTEAFF.

This chain uses TRBV9 with TRBJ2-5, with 8 positions matching TRBD2. J was trimmed by 1 base and V by 4 bases; bases with no gene match: 15. Germline CDR1 reads SGDLS; CDR2 reads YYNGEE. This CDR3 comprises 18 residues. In DNA form, the CDR3 reads TGTGCCAGCAGCCCCGAATATTCAGCGGGGGCTCTCCAAGAGACCCAGTACTTC. Protein: CASSPEYSAGALQETQYF.

The J gene is TRBJ2-7, the V gene TRBV11-2; TRBD1 aligns across 11 bases. J gave up 6 bases and V 5 bases, and 6 bases lay outside the gene matches. The CDR3 consists of 14 residues. CDR1 and CDR2 from the germline V gene are SGHAT and FQNNGV. The DNA of the CDR3 is TGTGCCAGCAGCCCTCGGACAGGGGGCTCCGAGCAGTACGTC. It yields the protein CASSPRTGGSEQYV.

This clonotype was seen only a few times. The chain uses TRBV9 and TRBJ2-3; a weak D match, TRBD2 (7 bases). Deletions cut 4 bases from V and 4 bases from J, with 19 bases between. CDR3 length equals 16 residues. The germline V gene has CDR1 SGDLS and CDR2 YYNGEE. CDR3 sequence: CASSPMRGGAADTQYF. In DNA, the CDR3 is TGTGCCAGCAGCCCCATGAGAGGGGGGGCCGCAGATACGCAGTATTTT.